Listed below are T cell receptor beta chains from one sample, sequenced in a study of beta chain features in type 1 diabetes. Only in-frame clones appear in the TCRdb table, and some are missing; sequencing was by immunoSEQ multiplex PCR. Of hundreds of thousands of clones in the sample, under 15% were seen once. The sequenced sample consisted of naive CD4+ T cells from blood. These receptors all stem from a man aged 18 to 35 with type 1 diabetes. Each CDR3 is given with its conserved first and last residue. The order of the fields is V gene, J gene, CDR3 length, D gene, clone size, CDR3 protein, CDR3 DNA. A D gene is named only where the DNA matches it firmly. For some rows the clone size is stated as once, few or many, or as a class when expanded; others skip it.

TRBV5-4	TRBJ2-1	16	NA	NA	CASSSGQSGGYNEQFF	TGTGCCAGCAGCTCCGGACAGAGCGGTGGCTACAATGAGCAGTTCTTC
TRBV6-1	TRBJ1-5	13	NA	NA	CASSEDRNQPQHF	TGTGCCAGCAGTGAGGACAGAAATCAGCCCCAGCATTTT
TRBV29-1	TRBJ1-1	11	NA	few	CSQILRGEAFF	TGCAGCCAGATTCTGAGAGGTGAAGCTTTCTTT
TRBV9	TRBJ1-6	17	NA	NA	CASTEGDYYYDNSPLHF	TGTGCCAGCACCGAGGGGGACTACTATTATGATAATTCACCCCTCCACTTT
TRBV7-9	TRBJ2-7	13	NA	NA	CASSPRDFYEQYF	TGTGCCAGCAGCCCCAGGGACTTCTACGAGCAGTACTTC
TRBV9	TRBJ2-1	16	TRBD2	few	CASSVGISGGAHEQFF	TGTGCCAGCAGCGTAGGGATTAGCGGGGGGGCACATGAGCAGTTCTTC
TRBV7-9	TRBJ1-4	17	NA	few	CASSSRGSLGTNEKLFF	TGTGCCAGCAGCAGTAGGGGCTCCCTCGGAACTAATGAAAAACTGTTTTTT
TRBV27	TRBJ2-4	18	NA	NA	CASSLSITKAGAKNIQYF	TGTGCCAGCAGTTTATCGATTACGAAAGCAGGGGCCAAAAACATTCAGTACTTC
TRBV18	TRBJ2-7	14	TRBD1	few	CASSPGTASSEQYF	TGTGCCAGCTCACCCGGGACAGCCTCATCCGAGCAGTACTTC
TRBV30	TRBJ2-3	13	NA	few	CAWYWAGTDTQYF	TGTGCCTGGTATTGGGCGGGCACAGATACGCAGTATTTT
TRBV30	TRBJ2-7	13	NA	few	CAWSTGHYREQYF	TGTGCCTGGAGTACTGGACACTATCGCGAGCAGTACTTC
TRBV5-6	TRBJ1-1	13	NA	few	CASSLTENTEAFF	TGTGCCAGCAGCTTGACAGAGAACACTGAAGCTTTCTTT
TRBV5-1	TRBJ2-7	16	TRBD1	NA	CASSFAPGQQTYEQYF	TGCGCCAGCAGCTTTGCGCCGGGACAGCAGACCTACGAGCAGTACTTC
TRBV4-2	TRBJ1-6	14	NA	NA	CASSQSGAGEPLHF	TGTGCCAGCAGCCAATCTGGGGCCGGTGAACCCCTCCACTTT
TRBV6-1	TRBJ2-5	13	TRBD2	NA	CASSELLAGTQYF	TGTGCCAGCAGTGAACTCCTAGCGGGGACCCAGTACTTC
TRBV5-4	TRBJ1-1	16	NA	few	CASSLPGPGPNTEAFF	TGTGCCAGCAGCCTTCCCGGGCCAGGTCCGAACACTGAAGCTTTCTTT
TRBV5-4	TRBJ2-1	15	TRBD1	NA	CASSFEPGQGREQFF	TGTGCCAGCAGCTTCGAACCGGGACAGGGCCGTGAGCAGTTCTTC
TRBV9	TRBJ1-1	13	NA	few	CASSREMNTEAFF	TGTGCCAGCAGCCGAGAAATGAACACTGAAGCTTTCTTT
TRBV2	TRBJ2-3	11	NA	NA	CASSEIDTQYF	TGTGCCAGCAGCGAAATAGATACGCAGTATTTT
TRBV18	TRBJ1-1	14	NA	few	CASSPTLLNTEAFF	TGTGCCAGCTCACCTACACTGCTGAACACTGAAGCTTTCTTT
TRBV30	TRBJ2-7	14	TRBD1	few	CAWIRQGNLHEQYF	TGTGCCTGGATCCGACAGGGTAATCTCCACGAGCAGTACTTC
TRBV13	TRBJ2-7	14	TRBD2	few	CASSLGTSGYEQYF	TGTGCCAGCAGCTTAGGGACTAGCGGCTACGAGCAGTACTTC
TRBV6-6	TRBJ1-1	13	NA	NA	CASSHGTNTEAFF	TGTGCCAGCAGCCACGGGACCAACACTGAAGCTTTCTTT
TRBV6-1	TRBJ1-5	15	NA	few	CASSPGYYSNQPQHF	TGTGCCAGCAGCCCTGGGTACTATAGCAATCAGCCCCAGCATTTT
TRBV14	TRBJ1-6	15	NA	NA	CASSQDRAYNSPLHF	TGTGCCAGCAGCCAAGACAGGGCCTATAATTCACCCCTCCACTTT
TRBV29-1	TRBJ2-7	12	TRBD1	few	CSAQQGTYEQYF	TGCAGCGCCCAACAGGGGACCTACGAGCAGTACTTC
TRBV11-2	TRBJ1-1	14	NA	few	CASSLGWGNTEAFF	TGTGCCAGCAGCTTAGGGTGGGGGAACACTGAAGCTTTCTTT
TRBV13	TRBJ2-7	15	NA	few	CASSLEGGYSYEQYF	TGTGCCAGCAGCTTAGAGGGGGGCTACTCCTACGAGCAGTACTTC
TRBV9	TRBJ2-7	13	NA	few	CASSEGYAYEQYF	TGTGCCAGCAGCGAGGGGTACGCCTACGAGCAGTACTTC
TRBV5-4	TRBJ1-2	14	NA	NA	CASSLEFRANGYTF	TGTGCCAGCAGCTTGGAGTTCCGTGCCAATGGCTACACCTTC
TRBV2	TRBJ2-7	15	TRBD1	few	CASSAGPTGIYEQYF	TGTGCCAGCAGTGCCGGACCGACAGGGATATACGAGCAGTACTTC
TRBV4-1	TRBJ1-2	17	TRBD1	NA	CASSQGLDRGPNYGYTF	TGCGCCAGCAGCCAAGGACTCGACAGGGGGCCTAACTATGGCTACACCTTC
TRBV7-9	TRBJ1-2	12	NA	once	CASSSRVWGYTF	TGTGCCAGCAGCTCGAGAGTCTGGGGCTACACCTTC
TRBV5-1	TRBJ1-2	14	NA	NA	CASSLAGGNYGYTF	TGCGCCAGCAGCTTGGCGGGAGGGAACTATGGCTACACCTTC
TRBV29-1	TRBJ1-3	13	TRBD1	few	CSVMDRAGNTIYF	TGCAGCGTGATGGACAGGGCCGGAAACACCATATATTTT
TRBV2	TRBJ1-3	18	TRBD1	few	CASRGQGPYLNSGNTIYF	TGTGCCAGCAGAGGACAGGGGCCATACCTGAACTCTGGAAACACCATATATTTT
TRBV7-9	TRBJ1-5	14	NA	NA	CASSLAGLYQPQHF	TGTGCCAGCAGCTTAGCGGGATTATATCAGCCCCAGCATTTT
TRBV4-1	TRBJ2-2	18	NA	few	CASSQGGYGTTNTGELFF	TGCGCCAGCAGCCAAGGTGGATACGGGACAACGAACACCGGGGAGCTGTTTTTT
TRBV30	TRBJ2-7	13	NA	NA	CAGKGLNSYEQYF	TGTGCCGGAAAGGGACTGAACTCCTACGAGCAGTACTTC
TRBV19	TRBJ1-5	15	NA	few	CASRQGPSLHQPQHF	TGTGCCAGTAGACAGGGACCCAGTTTGCATCAGCCCCAGCATTTT
TRBV6-5	TRBJ1-6	13	NA	NA	CASSYGLNSPLHF	TGTGCCAGCAGTTATGGGTTGAATTCACCCCTCCACTTT
TRBV30	TRBJ1-2	12	NA	NA	CAWTVTGYGYTF	TGTGCCTGGACCGTGACTGGGTATGGCTACACCTTC
TRBV28	TRBJ2-3	11	NA	few	CASQGPDTQYF	TGTGCCAGCCAAGGACCAGATACGCAGTATTTT
TRBV6-5	TRBJ2-7	12	TRBD1	NA	CASGTGRVGVYF	TGTGCCAGCGGGACAGGGAGAGTTGGAGTGTACTTC